Shown below are 28 T cell receptor beta chains from a single sample sequenced in a study of blood T cell repertoires in COVID-19. Libraries were prepared by immunoSEQ multiplex PCR; TCRdb keeps only in-frame clonotypes and omits some of them. The sample shows over 200,000 clones, 80% to 90% of them seen only once. The sequenced sample consisted of peripheral blood. Source of these receptors: a middle-aged man with acute or convalescent COVID-19.

The chain carries TRBV24-1 and TRBJ2-7; D may be TRBD2 (5 bases). With 9 bases removed from V and 0 bases from J, the gap between germline ends came to 14 bases. The CDR3 spans 14 residues. The germline V gene has CDR1 KGHDR and CDR2 SFDVKD. The DNA of the CDR3 is TGTGCCACCTCTCCTCGGGGAAACTCCTACGAGCAGTACTTC. Its translation is CATSPRGNSYEQYF.

The DNA for the CDR3 is TGTGCCAGCAGCTTAGCAACAGGGGGCTATAATGAGCAGTTCTTC. Its translation is CASSLATGGYNEQFF. The chain is built from TRBV11-3 and TRBJ2-1; TRBD1 matches at 9 bases. Germline V lookup: CDR1 SGHNT, CDR2 YENEEA. There are 15 residues in the CDR3. The junction had 5 bases not matched to a gene; V was cut back by 1 base and J by 7 bases.

The chain carries TRBV5-1 and TRBJ2-7; TRBD2 might be the D (5 bases). CDR1 SGHRS and CDR2 YFSETQ come from the germline V gene. The CDR3 is made up of 12 amino acids. Trimming shortened V by 1 base and J by 5 bases, and 7 bases separated the two germline ends. CDR3 loop: CASSLPGNEQYF. CDR3 in DNA: TGCGCCAGCAGCTTGCCCGGGAACGAGCAGTACTTC.

Comment on this clone: Different DNA sequences within this sample yield the same CDR3. V usage is TRBV5-1 and J usage is TRBJ1-5; D is perhaps TRBD1 (5 bases). The V end lost 1 base, the J end lost 4 bases, and 12 bases lay between the germline ends. There are 15 residues in the CDR3. Looked up from germline, CDR1 is SGHRS and CDR2 is YFSETQ. CDR3: CASSLTGLGNQPQHF. In DNA form, the CDR3 reads TGCGCCAGCAGCTTGACGGGACTGGGTAATCAGCCCCAGCATTTT.

The rearrangement joins TRBV7-9 to TRBJ1-4; D may be TRBD1 (5 bases). The CDR3 is made up of 13 amino acids. V was cut by 5 bases and J by 4 bases, with 8 bases left in between. Germline CDR1 is SEHNR and CDR2 is FQNEAQ (reference sequence). The CDR3 DNA is TGTGCCAGCAGCCCCGGGGGTAATGAAAAACTGTTTTTT. It is translated as CASSPGGNEKLFF.

This sequence joins TRBV18 and TRBJ2-7, with D possibly TRBD2 on 6 matching bases. The CDR3 contains 14 residues. CDR1 KGHSH and CDR2 LQKENI come from the germline V gene. V was pared by 6 bases and J by 7 bases, with 19 bases between. The CDR3 DNA sequence: TGTGCCAGCTCCTATGCCGGGAGCTCTGGGGAGCAGTACTTC. Translated: CASSYAGSSGEQYF. Together with reference TRBV18 and TRBJ2-7, the CDR3 gives the full variable domain: NAGVMQNPRHLVRRRGQEARLRCSPMKGHSHVYWYRQLPEEGLKFMVYLQKENIIDESGMPKERFSAEFPKEGPSILRIQQVVRGDSAAYFCASSYAGSSGEQYFGPGTRLTVT.

The CDR3 loop reads CAITSGGSYEQYF. CDR3 DNA sequence: TGTGCCATAACTAGCGGGGGTTCCTACGAGCAGTACTTC. The V gene is TRBV28, the J gene TRBJ2-7; 11 bases align to TRBD2. Germline CDR1 is MDHEN and CDR2 is SYDVKM. The V and J ends lost 10 bases and 1 base, in that order; junction bases with no gene match: 3. The CDR3 spans 13 residues.

The chain is built from TRBV4-1 and TRBJ1-5; 7 nucleotides agree with TRBD1. J gave up 4 bases and V 1 base, and 7 bases lay outside the gene matches. In germline, CDR1 is MGHRA, CDR2 YSYEKL. The CDR3 sequence is 16 residues long. CDR3: CASSQVYGTENQPQHF. For the CDR3, the DNA is TGCGCCAGCAGCCAAGTTTACGGGACAGAGAATCAGCCCCAGCATTTT.

This clone was counted only a few times. The chain employs TRBV4-3 and TRBJ1-4; the match to TRBD1 covers 8 bases. CDR1 and CDR2 (germline): LGHNA, YSLEER. The CDR3 contains 15 residues. V lost 4 bases and J lost 4; bases outside the gene matches: 5. The CDR3 DNA reads as TGCGCCAGCAGCCCTCGGGACAGGAGTAATGAAAAACTGTTTTTT. Its protein is CASSPRDRSNEKLFF.

DNA for the CDR3: TGTGCCAGCAGCCCGCCTAGCGGTAACAATGAGCAGTTCTTC. Its translation: CASSPPSGNNEQFF. The gene calls are TRBV3-1 (or the pseudogene TRBV3-2) and TRBJ2-1, with 7 bases fitting TRBD2. Germline V lookup: CDR1 LGHDT, CDR2 YNNKEL (reference sequence). The CDR3 has 14 residues. V was pared by 4 bases and J by 5 bases, with 5 bases of the junction left unmatched.

This clone was counted between two and nine times. This rearrangement joins TRBV4-1 to TRBJ2-3; the D is unclear. Trimming took 7 bases from V and 6 from J, leaving 14 bases between them. CDR1 MGHRA and CDR2 YSYEKL come from the germline V gene. This CDR3 has 13 amino acids. CDR3 nucleotides: TGCGCCAGCACGGCTCCGGGTGTGGATACGCAGTATTTT. It is translated as CASTAPGVDTQYF.

The V gene is TRBV6-5, the J gene TRBJ1-5; D ambiguous. Germline V CDR1 and CDR2: MNHEY, SVGAGI. Trimming cost V 0 bases and J 0 bases, with 6 bases left between them. The CDR3 extends over 15 amino acids. The CDR3 protein is CASSYSQDSNQPQHF. CDR3 bases: TGTGCCAGCAGTTACTCGCAGGATAGCAATCAGCCCCAGCATTTT.

This sequence joins TRBV2 and TRBJ2-2, with D perhaps TRBD1 (6 bases). The germline V gene has CDR1 SNHLY and CDR2 FYNNEI. The CDR3 contains 14 residues. The V end lost 6 bases, the J end lost 7 bases, and 15 bases lay between the germline ends. The CDR3: CASRGDRSVGELFF. CDR3 bases: TGTGCCAGCAGGGGTGACAGGAGCGTCGGGGAGCTGTTTTTT.

The rearrangement joins TRBV6-5 to TRBJ1-1; 7 nucleotides align to TRBD1. The CDR3 spans 14 residues. Germline V CDR1 and CDR2: MNHEY, SVGAGI. The V and J ends lost 6 bases and 1 base, in that order; junction bases with no gene match: 5. CDR3: CASRTGQTNTEAFF. The CDR3 DNA sequence: TGTGCCAGCAGAACGGGACAGACGAACACTGAAGCTTTCTTT.

This clone was seen only once. The genes are TRBV7-6 and TRBJ2-7; TRBD1 agrees at 12 bases. The trim removed 5 bases at V and 1 base at J, leaving 12 bases unmatched. The CDR3 runs to 18 residues. CDR1 and CDR2 from the germline V gene are SGHVS and FNYEAQ. CDR3 sequence reads: CASSRDRGLSQRSYEQYF. CDR3 DNA: TGTGCCAGCAGCCGGGACAGGGGGCTCTCACAGAGATCCTACGAGCAGTACTTC.

The chain joins TRBV24-1 to TRBJ1-2; 8 positions match TRBD1. Germline V gene sequence: CDR1 KGHDR, CDR2 SFDVKD. This CDR3 contains 14 residues. With V trimmed by 4 bases and J by 7 bases, 7 bases remained unmatched. Here the CDR3 DNA reads TGTGCCACCAGTGACCTGGACAGGGAGGGTGGCTACACCTTC. The encoded protein is CATSDLDREGGYTF.

This chain joins TRBV7-3 and TRBJ1-1, with TRBD1 matching 9 bases. The germline V gene encodes CDR1 SGHTA and CDR2 FQGTGA. With V trimmed by 4 bases and J by 3 bases, 3 bases remained unmatched. The CDR3 contains 14 residues. CDR3 in DNA: TGTGCCAGCAGCTCACAGGGGGCTGACACTGAAGCTTTCTTT. As protein: CASSSQGADTEAFF.

The chain recombines TRBV15 with TRBJ2-1; TRBD2 is a possible D gene (6 bases). V shed 8 bases and J shed 3 bases, with 26 bases lying between them. This CDR3 comprises 18 residues. In germline, CDR1 is LNHNV, CDR2 YYDKDF (reference sequence). CDR3 sequence: CATELPGVGDWDYNEQFF. The CDR3 DNA sequence: TGTGCCACCGAGTTGCCGGGGGTTGGCGACTGGGACTACAATGAGCAGTTCTTC.

The J gene is TRBJ2-6, the V gene TRBV11-2; D gene uncertain. V was clipped by 7 bases and J by 5 bases, with 9 bases between them. The CDR3 sequence is 13 residues long. The germline V gene has CDR1 SGHAT and CDR2 FQNNGV. This CDR3 is CASNLARANVLTF. The DNA of the CDR3 is TGTGCCAGCAATCTGGCAAGGGCCAACGTCCTGACTTTC.

The chain has TRBV30 and TRBJ1-1, with D perhaps matching TRBD1 (6 bases). Trimming took 2 bases from V and 6 from J, leaving 13 bases between them. The CDR3 is made up of 13 amino acids. Germline lookup yields CDR1 GTSNPN and CDR2 SVGIG (reference sequence). CDR3 DNA: TGTGCCTGGAGTTTAAGCGGGGGCCCTGAAGCTTTCTTT. Residues: CAWSLSGGPEAFF.

The chain is built from TRBV29-1 and TRBJ1-5, with a weak D call TRBD1 (6 bases). V was clipped by 4 bases and J by 4 bases, with 14 bases between them. The CDR3 is 14 residues long. The germline gives CDR1 SQVTM, CDR2 ANQGSEA. Written as DNA, the CDR3 is TGCAGCGTTGCAATGGGGGCAGGAAATCAGCCCCAGCATTTT. Protein sequence: CSVAMGAGNQPQHF.

This chain uses TRBV5-1 with TRBJ1-2; maybe TRBD1 (6 bases). Trimming shortened V by 0 bases and J by 6 bases, and 15 bases separated the two germline ends. This CDR3 spans 15 amino acids. The germline V gene encodes CDR1 SGHRS and CDR2 YFSETQ. In nucleotides, the CDR3 is TGCGCCAGCAGCTTGGAACAGGGAGTATTGGATGGCTACACCTTC. Translating gives CASSLEQGVLDGYTF.

This sequence joins TRBV28 and TRBJ1-3; tentatively, D is TRBD1 (6 bases). Germline CDR1 MDHEN, CDR2 SYDVKM. V was trimmed by 4 bases and J by 5 bases, leaving 15 bases between them. The CDR3 has 15 residues. The CDR3 region is CASSWVGTNRNTIYF. In DNA form, the CDR3 reads TGTGCCAGCAGTTGGGTCGGGACAAATCGAAACACCATATATTTT.

The genes are TRBV2 and TRBJ2-1; 12 positions agree with TRBD2. The germline gives CDR1 SNHLY, CDR2 FYNNEI. The CDR3 is made up of 17 amino acids. Germline trimming cut 2 bases from V and 5 bases from J; bases unmatched to any gene: 7. CDR3 nucleotide sequence: TGTGCCAGCAGTGAACTAAGCTGGACTAGCGGGAACAATGAGCAGTTCTTC. Encoded protein: CASSELSWTSGNNEQFF.

This clone came up once. The J gene is TRBJ2-7, the V gene TRBV29-1; 7 bases fit TRBD2. The J segment lost 2 bases and the V segment lost 4 bases, leaving 8 bases of the junction unmatched. Per the germline V gene, CDR1 is SQVTM and CDR2 is ANQGSEA. CDR3 size: 14 residues. CDR3 DNA: TGCAGCGTTGCCCCCACGGGGGGACCCTACGAGCAGTACTTC. Translated, it gives CSVAPTGGPYEQYF.

The chain has TRBV11-1 and TRBJ2-7; 7 nucleotides match TRBD1. Germline V gene lookup returns CDR1 SGHAT and CDR2 FQDESV (reference sequence). The CDR3 covers 15 residues. V was clipped by 1 base and J by 1 base; unmatched bases: 4. In DNA, the CDR3 is TGTGCCAGCAGCTTAGGAGGGGACAGTTCCTACGAGCAGTACTTC. It codes for CASSLGGDSSYEQYF.

The chain recombines TRBV24-1 with TRBJ1-3; 10 bases agree with TRBD1. CDR1 is KGHDR, CDR2 SFDVKD, per germline. V was pared by 9 bases and J by 0 bases, with 13 bases of the junction left unmatched. The CDR3 consists of 18 residues. CDR3 nucleotide sequence: TGTGCCACCGCTCACGCCCGGGACAGGGGAAACTCTGGAAACACCATATATTTT. It is translated as CATAHARDRGNSGNTIYF.

This CDR3 is CASIRSPFGETETDTQYF. The CDR3 DNA is TGTGCCAGCATCCGTAGTCCCTTCGGGGAGACGGAGACAGATACGCAGTATTTT. This chain joins TRBV28 and TRBJ2-3, with a possible D match to TRBD2 (5 bases). V was clipped by 7 bases and J by 3 bases, with 26 bases between them. The germline V gene has CDR1 MDHEN and CDR2 SYDVKM. This CDR3 has 18 amino acids.